Presented here are 18 T cell receptor beta chains from one specimen sequenced in a study of response to subunit inactivated influenza vaccine (dated by TCRdb to between 2017 and 2018). The library was built by means of RT-PCR. The run used an Illumina HiSeq 2500. The public reads were reprocessed in TCRdb via fastp at Q25 and MiXCR, keeping in-frame beta chains. Under each unique CDR3 protein, matching rows form one entry showing the most common genes and DNA. For this sample the table gives 700,000 to 900,000 distinct CDR3 sequences, of which 21% were detected only once. Roughly 10% of the sample is in the top ten clones. The material was PBMCs from blood, obtained roughly 5 days after vaccination. The receptors derive from a man aged 50 to 59 who received an inactivated influenza vaccine. Donor details come from another sample of the same person, matched by shared clones.

The CDR3 is CASSLPEAGVSGELFF. DNA for the CDR3: TGTGCCAGCAGCTTACCCGAAGCGGGAGTATCCGGGGAGCTGTTTTTT. The chain combines TRBV7-2 with TRBJ2-2, with 8 nucleotides matching TRBD2. This CDR3 is 16 amino acids long. Looked up from germline, CDR1 is SGHTA and CDR2 is FQGNSA. Trimming took 2 bases from V and 6 from J; bases not matched to a gene: 8.

A note on this clonotype: A much more abundant neighbour one base away suggests this may be a read error. The chain has TRBV6-6 and TRBJ2-7; perhaps TRBD2 as D (5 bases). Germline V gene data show CDR1 as MNHNY and CDR2 as SVGAGI (reference sequence). This CDR3 spans 13 amino acids. This CDR3 is CPSSYSGSYEQYF. Written as DNA, the CDR3 is TGTCCCAGCAGTTACTCGGGATCCTACGAGCAGTACTTC.

J is TRBJ2-7 and V is TRBV7-9; D is uncertain. V lost 1 base and J 0 bases, leaving 10 bases between the germline ends. This CDR3 has 15 amino acids. Looked up from germline, CDR1 is SEHNR and CDR2 is FQNEAQ (reference sequence). As DNA, the CDR3 is TGTGCCAGCAGCTTAGGAAGTCAGATCTCCTACGAGCAGTACTTC. Protein product: CASSLGSQISYEQYF. Full variable domain (missing parts from reference TRBV7-9 and TRBJ2-7): DTGVSQNPRHKITKRGQNVTFRCDPISEHNRLYWYRQTLGQGPEFLTYFQNEAQLEKSRLLSDRFSAERPKGSFSTLEIQRTEQGDSAMYLCASSLGSQISYEQYFGPGTRLTVT.

V and J are TRBV12-3 or TRBV12-4 and TRBJ2-7; TRBD2 aligns across 8 bases. V was pared by 4 bases and J by 2 bases, with 7 bases of the junction left unmatched. The length of the CDR3 is 15 residues. CDR3 amino acids: CASSSGGGRAYEQYF. The CDR3 DNA sequence: TGTGCCAGCAGTTCCGGGGGGGGAAGGGCCTACGAGCAGTACTTC.

This clonotype was observed a handful of times. The chain uses TRBV20-1 and TRBJ1-2; D unresolved. Germline loops: CDR1 DFQATT, CDR2 SNEGSKA (reference sequence). V lost 5 bases to trimming and J lost 11 bases, with 18 bases between them. The CDR3 spans 12 residues. For the CDR3, the DNA is TGCAGTGCTCCAGCCGGAGGCAGATCGTACACCTTC. Protein: CSAPAGGRSYTF.

This clonotype came up a few times. The chain carries TRBV20-1 and TRBJ2-3, with D tentatively TRBD1 (6 bases). V was cut by 6 bases and J by 2 bases, with 18 bases left in between. Per germline, CDR1 DFQATT and CDR2 SNEGSKA (reference sequence). This CDR3 comprises 15 residues. CDR3 region: CSAGDTEKATDTQYF. CDR3 coding DNA: TGCAGTGCGGGGGACACGGAGAAAGCCACAGATACGCAGTATTTT.

V is TRBV12-3 or TRBV12-4 and J is TRBJ2-4; TRBD2 matches at 10 bases. V shed 3 bases, J shed 2 bases, and the junction held 4 bases outside the gene matches. This CDR3 has 16 amino acids. The CDR3 DNA is TGTGCCAGCAGTTTTGGTAGCGGGGGGCCCAAAAACATTCAGTACTTC. It yields the protein CASSFGSGGPKNIQYF.

The J gene is TRBJ1-5, the V gene TRBV27; no reliable D call. The V gene lost 8 bases and the J gene lost 2 bases, with 16 bases spanning the gap. CDR1 and CDR2 from the germline V gene are MNHEY and SMNVEV (reference sequence). The CDR3 loop spans 15 amino acids. The CDR3 nucleotides read TGTGCCAGCGGCCGGGTTCCTGAGGGCAATCAGCCCCAGCATTTT. Encoded protein: CASGRVPEGNQPQHF.

This clonotype was observed a handful of times. This chain connects TRBV7-9 to TRBJ1-1; TRBD1 aligns across 8 bases. The CDR3 has 13 amino acids. Germline CDR1 reads SEHNR; CDR2 reads FQNEAQ (reference sequence). Germline trimming cut 5 bases from V and 11 bases from J; bases unmatched to any gene: 10. The CDR3 DNA is TGTGCCAGCAGCACCACTAGGACAGGGCAGGCTTTCTTT. As protein: CASSTTRTGQAFF.

The rearrangement uses TRBV6-1 and TRBJ2-5, with D possibly TRBD2 on 6 matching bases. This CDR3 has 13 amino acids. Germline lookup yields CDR1 MNHNS and CDR2 SASEGT. V lost 6 bases, J lost 5 bases, and 13 bases lay in between. This CDR3 reads CASRRDWRETQYF. Here the CDR3 DNA reads TGTGCCAGCAGGCGGGACTGGCGGGAGACCCAGTACTTC.

The table lists this clonotype with a few counts. CDR3 DNA sequence: TGTGCCAGCAGCCCCGCCCCAGGGCGGAACACTGAAGCTTTCTTT. It is translated as CASSPAPGRNTEAFF. V usage is TRBV12-3 or TRBV12-4 and J usage is TRBJ1-1, with D possibly TRBD1 on 5 matching bases. V gave up 6 bases and J gave up 1 base, with 15 bases separating them. The CDR3 totals 15 residues.

This clonotype came up many times. The rearrangement links TRBV20-1 to TRBJ2-7, with 7 bases lining up with TRBD1. V was pared by 6 bases and J by 5 bases, with 7 bases of the junction left unmatched. Germline CDR1 DFQATT, CDR2 SNEGSKA (reference sequence). The length of the CDR3 is 12 residues. DNA for the CDR3: TGCAGTGCCAGACAGGGTTCCCACGAGCAGTACTTC. It is translated as CSARQGSHEQYF.

This sequence joins TRBV5-1 and TRBJ2-3, with a weak D call TRBD1 (6 bases). V lost 1 base and J lost 6, with 15 bases in between. Germline V gives CDR1 SGHRS, CDR2 YFSETQ. CDR3 length: 15 amino acids. CDR3 region: CASSLTGPGADTQYF. CDR3 in DNA: TGCGCCAGCAGCTTGACGGGGCCAGGGGCCGATACGCAGTATTTT.

Only a few counts were recorded for this clonotype. This chain joins TRBV20-1 and TRBJ2-5, with no clear D. V was pared by 4 bases and J by 5 bases, with 11 bases between. Germline-derived CDR1 and CDR2 are DFQATT and SNEGSKA (reference sequence). This CDR3 has 12 residues. The CDR3 DNA sequence: TGCAGTGCTACTGGTTACGGGGAGACCCAGTACTTC. Protein: CSATGYGETQYF.

This clonotype was observed a few times. In nucleotides, the CDR3 is TGTGCCAGCAGTCCCACGACCGGGACAGGGGGTACAGATACGCAGTATTTT. This encodes CASSPTTGTGGTDTQYF. The genes are TRBV6-1 and TRBJ2-3; 11 bases map to TRBD1. The CDR3 is made up of 17 amino acids. Trimming cost V 5 bases and J 3 bases; bases outside gene matches: 10. CDR1 and CDR2 from the germline V gene are MNHNS and SASEGT.

The gene calls are TRBV6-2 or TRBV6-3 and TRBJ2-3; no clear D gene. CDR1 is MNHEY, CDR2 SVGEGT, per germline. The ends were cut back, 6 bases at V and 5 bases at J, with 6 bases in the middle. The CDR3 is 11 residues long. CDR3 region: CASRLLDTQYF. The CDR3 DNA sequence: TGTGCCAGCAGACTCCTAGATACGCAGTATTTT.

The CDR3 loop reads CASTSWGGQGASYEQYF. The CDR3 nucleotides read TGTGCCAGCACCTCTTGGGGGGGACAGGGGGCTTCCTACGAGCAGTACTTC. The rearrangement links TRBV12-3 or TRBV12-4 to TRBJ2-7, with 12 bases fitting TRBD1. The CDR3 contains 17 residues. J lost 1 base, V lost 7 bases, and 11 bases had no gene match.

The genes are TRBV20-1 and TRBJ2-7, with 8 nucleotides matching TRBD1. V shed 5 bases, J shed 6 bases, and the junction held 12 bases outside the gene matches. CDR3 length: 14 residues. Germline loops: CDR1 DFQATT, CDR2 SNEGSKA (reference sequence). CDR3: CSAGISVQGAEQYF. DNA of the CDR3: TGCAGTGCTGGAATCTCGGTCCAGGGGGCCGAGCAGTACTTC.